This T cell receptor beta chain emerged from a study of cytomegalovirus exposure and HLA in healthy donors. Both 60 Vbeta primers and 13 Jbeta primers went into the PCR. Assay used: immunoSEQ multiplex PCR; TCRdb lists only in-frame clones, some missing. The repertoire shows under 45,000 clones; the top ten hold under 5%. The length of the CDR3 is 14 residues. With V trimmed by 0 bases and J by 4 bases, 3 bases remained unmatched. The germline V gene encodes CDR1 SGHRS and CDR2 YFSETQ. The source is a male donor in good health and CMV-seronegative. The chain combines TRBV5-1 with TRBJ1-1; 7 nucleotides line up with TRBD1. The sequencing input was PBMCs. The CDR3: CASSLEGASTEAFF. In nucleotides, the CDR3 is TGCGCCAGCAGCTTGGAGGGGGCGAGCACTGAAGCTTTCTTT.